The 22 T cell receptor beta chains in this list originate from one sample, sequenced in a study of tumor-infiltrating lymphocytes in primary liver carcinoma. For each extraction, RNA and DNA were obtained together from around 20-30 mg of unsorted bulk tissue. With a constant-region primer, TCR beta cDNA was made from approximately 500 ng of total RNA. Researchers made the TCR beta libraries by running three nested multiplex PCR rounds with slightly modified ARM-PCR. TRBV1-TRBV30 forward and Cbeta reverse primers drove the first two approximately 10-cycle rounds. TCRdb itself ran the multiplex PCR reads through MiXCR, one entry per CDR3 protein. The sample has some 190,000 distinct CDR3 sequences, around 81% seen once. The material sequenced was tumor tissue from primary liver carcinoma. These receptors all come from a man between 40 and 49 years old with primary liver carcinoma and hepatitis B virus infection.

This clonotype was seen a single time. In this CDR3 the conserved last residue, phenylalanine or tryptophan, is missing, so a read error is likely. Because the CDR3's place on the DNA is in doubt, the DNA is left out and the CDR3 is given as listed by TCRdb. This chain links TRBV6-6 with TRBJ2-7; TRBD2, the D gene given by the table, was not confirmed from the DNA. The CDR3 is 12 residues long, counting both termini. Germline lookup yields CDR1 MNHNY and CDR2 SVGAGI (reference sequence). CDR3 sequence: CASSPGAGEQCS.

This sequence joins TRBV5-5 and TRBJ2-3, with 8 bases lining up with TRBD1. V dropped 1 base and J dropped 7; count of bases not matched to a gene: 14. There are 17 residues in the CDR3. Germline V gives CDR1 SGHKS, CDR2 YYEKEE (reference sequence). The CDR3 is CASSLLQGAVRINTQYF. The CDR3 DNA sequence: TGTGCCAGCAGCTTGCTTCAGGGGGCCGTACGCATAAATACGCAGTATTTT.

Many counts were recorded for this clonotype. V usage is TRBV6-1 and J usage is TRBJ1-1, with D tentatively TRBD1 (5 bases). V was cut by 10 bases and J by 0 bases, with 15 bases left in between. Germline V gene sequence: CDR1 MNHNS, CDR2 SASEGT. CDR3 length equals 14 residues. The CDR3 loop reads CAIQTGSMNTEAFF. CDR3 in DNA: TGTGCCATCCAAACAGGTAGCATGAACACTGAAGCTTTCTTT.

The chain links TRBV10-3 to TRBJ1-5; D gene ambiguous. Trimming took off 3 bases at V and 3 bases at J, with 6 bases between the two ends. This CDR3 comprises 13 residues. Germline V lookup: CDR1 ENHRY, CDR2 SYGVKD. CDR3 sequence: CAISDSDNQPQHF. The CDR3 DNA reads as TGTGCCATCAGTGATTCGGACAATCAGCCCCAGCATTTT.

V is TRBV29-1 and J is TRBJ2-3, with TRBD2 matching over 9 bases. CDR1 SQVTM and CDR2 ANQGSEA come from the germline V gene. The CDR3 has 16 residues. CDR3 residues: CRVRGLAGGRVDTQYF. CDR3 nucleotide sequence: TGCAGAGTCCGGGGACTTGCGGGAGGGAGGGTAGATACGCAGTATTTT.

As concerns this clonotype: Given the absence of the conserved phenylalanine or tryptophan at the CDR3 end, a read error is likely. The rearrangement uses TRBV11-2 and TRBJ2-6; TRBD1 matches 8 bases. The CDR3 covers 21 residues. From germline, CDR1 is SGHAT and CDR2 FQNNGV. CDR3 residues: CGSSMGGDRGISLSGANVLTL. The CDR3, as DNA: TGTGGCAGCAGTATGGGGGGAGACAGGGGCATTTCCCTCTCTGGGGCCAACGTCCTGACTTTA.

About this clonotype itself: The junction shows a germline mismatch at one end, possibly a read error. This rearrangement joins TRBV29-1 to TRBJ2-7; TRBD2 matches at 10 bases. The CDR3 is 14 amino acids. Germline-derived CDR1 and CDR2 are SQVTM and ANQGSEA. The chain's CDR3 is CSVGISGRSGEQYF. The DNA for the CDR3 is TGCAGCGTCGGGATTAGCGGGAGGTCTGGGGAGCAATACTTC.

Of note for this clonotype: A junction boundary mismatches the germline segment, possibly from a read error. The chain couples TRBV30 to TRBJ2-3; TRBD2 might be the D (6 bases). The CDR3 covers 14 residues. Germline V gene sequence: CDR1 GTSNPN, CDR2 SVGIG (reference sequence). The CDR3 spells CVWSRLEFTDTQYF. The CDR3 DNA follows: TGTGTCTGGAGCCGACTAGAGTTCACAGATACGCAGTATTTT.

Notes on this clonotype: One junction end disagrees with the germline gene, perhaps due to a read error. This chain links TRBV5-4 with TRBJ2-2; TRBD1 is a possible D gene (6 bases). The V gene's germline CDR1 is SGHNT and CDR2 YYREEE (reference sequence). CDR3 length equals 14 residues. CDR3 amino acids: CASRPGVKTGDLFF. The CDR3 bases are TGTGCCAGCAGGCCAGGGGTGAAAACCGGGGACCTGTTTTTT.

The chain couples TRBV28 to TRBJ1-5; D not certain. This CDR3 has 14 residues. Between the trimmed V and J ends, which lost 9 bases and 0 bases, there was a span of 12 bases. CDR1 is MDHEN and CDR2 is SYDVKM in the germline V gene. CDR3 nucleotides: TGTGCCAGTAGGCCCGGGGATAGCAATCAGCCCCAGCATTTT. Protein: CASRPGDSNQPQHF.

About this clonotype: The junction departs from germline at one end; a sequencing error may be responsible. This chain connects TRBV29-1 to TRBJ2-5; tentative D call: TRBD2 (5 bases). The CDR3 runs 15 residues. Per the germline V gene, CDR1 is SQVTM and CDR2 is ANQGSEA. CDR3 loop: CSVSRIGGSWESQYF. In DNA, the CDR3 is TGCAGCGTTTCAAGGATAGGTGGCTCGTGGGAGAGCCAGTACTTC.

Concerning this clonotype: This likely comes from a read error, as the CDR3 has no conserved phenylalanine or tryptophan at its end. The V call is TRBV7-8, the J call TRBJ1-5, with D maybe TRBD1 (5 bases). The CDR3 runs 14 residues. Germline V gene data show CDR1 as SGHVS and CDR2 as FQNEAQ. In DNA form, the CDR3 reads TGTGCCAGCAGCTTACGACGCGGGGGTCAGTCCCAGCATTCT. Translated, it gives CASSLRRGGQSQHS.

As concerns this clonotype: A read error may account for a junction end that differs from germline. This chain joins TRBV29-1 and TRBJ2-4; the D is unclear. The CDR3 is 11 residues long. In germline, CDR1 is SQVTM, CDR2 ANQGSEA. In nucleotides, the CDR3 is TGCAGCGTTGGACAAGGAAACACTCAGTACTTC. It codes for CSVGQGNTQYF.

This chain connects TRBV4-1 to TRBJ1-3; D is unclear. The CDR3 covers 17 residues. The V gene's germline CDR1 is MGHRA and CDR2 YSYEKL. The V gene lost 2 bases and the J gene lost 0 bases, with 14 bases spanning the gap. DNA for the CDR3: TGCGCCAGCAGCCAAAATTCCCCTGCTCACTCTGGAAACACCATATATTTT. Its translation is CASSQNSPAHSGNTIYF.

In the case of this clonotype: At one end the junction does not follow the germline gene, possibly because of a read error. CDR3 bases: TGTGCCAGCAGCTTATGCGTCTCAAACAATGAGCAGTTGTTC. It encodes CASSLCVSNNEQLF. J is TRBJ2-1 and V is TRBV11-3; no firm D call. Per germline, CDR1 SGHNT and CDR2 YENEEA. The CDR3 covers 14 residues.

As regards this clonotype: The junction does not match germline at one end; this may be a read error. The chain recombines TRBV6-5 with TRBJ1-4; no reliable D call. CDR1 and CDR2 from the germline V gene are MNHEY and SVGAGI. The CDR3 length is 14 residues. For the CDR3, the DNA is TGTACCAGCAGTTACGGAGGTGTTAATGAAAAACTGTTTTTT. Translated: CTSSYGGVNEKLFF.

Comments on this clonotype: No conserved phenylalanine or tryptophan is present at the end of the CDR3, so a read error is the likely explanation. Because the CDR3's place on the DNA is in doubt, the DNA is left out and the CDR3 is given as listed by TCRdb. The chain uses TRBV12-3 or TRBV12-4 and TRBJ2-3. Inclusive of both ends, the CDR3 amounts to 14 amino acids. The CDR3: CASSLLRSTDAKYV.

As regards this clonotype: One end of the junction varies from germline; a read error may be responsible. J is TRBJ2-4 and V is TRBV11-1; 10 positions agree with TRBD2. There are 17 residues in the CDR3. Germline lookup yields CDR1 SGHAT and CDR2 FQDESV (reference sequence). This CDR3 reads CASSFPGTSESINFQYF. CDR3 DNA: TGTGCCAGCAGCTTTCCCGGGACTAGCGAGTCCATAAACTTTCAGTACTTC.

Note on this clonotype: The CDR3 ends on some other residue instead of the conserved phenylalanine or tryptophan, so this is likely a read error. The rearrangement uses TRBV29-1 and TRBJ1-5, with D possibly TRBD1 on 6 matching bases. Near its end, the DNA agrees better with TRBJ2-3, so the J call may be wrong. This CDR3 region has 13 residues. The germline CDR1 and CDR2 sequences are SQVTM and ANQGSEA. CDR3 in DNA: TGCAGCGTTGTCGGACAGATCAATCTGCCCCAGTATTGT. Translated, it gives CSVVGQINLPQYC.

Note on this clonotype: The conserved phenylalanine or tryptophan is not found at the CDR3 terminus, so this likely reflects a read error. This rearrangement joins TRBV7-8 to TRBJ2-1, with D tentatively TRBD2 (5 bases). Looked up from germline, CDR1 is SGHVS and CDR2 is FQNEAQ. This CDR3 has 13 amino acids. The CDR3 is CVSSLGRAGEQFL. The CDR3 nucleotides read TGTGTCAGCAGCCTAGGGCGGGCCGGGGAGCAGTTCCTC.

On this clonotype itself: Possible read error: a much larger clone is one base away. V usage is TRBV5-1 and J usage is TRBJ2-3; TRBD2 agrees at 7 bases. Germline V gene sequence: CDR1 SGHRS, CDR2 YFSETQ. The CDR3 covers 15 residues. With 0 bases clipped from V and 3 bases from J, the junction kept 4 bases outside the gene matches. CDR3 in amino acids: CASSLGGSTTDTQYF. Written as DNA, the CDR3 is TGCGCCAGCAGCTTGGGCGGGAGTACGACAGATACGCAGTATTTT.

The rearrangement uses TRBV12-3 or TRBV12-4 and TRBJ1-1; 8 bases match TRBD1. The CDR3 loop spans 15 amino acids. V shed 4 bases and J 5 bases; nucleotides not matched to a gene: 9. Written as DNA, the CDR3 is TGTGCCAGCAGTTCCCGGGCAGGGGGCAGGACTGAAGCTTTCTTT. This translates into CASSSRAGGRTEAFF.